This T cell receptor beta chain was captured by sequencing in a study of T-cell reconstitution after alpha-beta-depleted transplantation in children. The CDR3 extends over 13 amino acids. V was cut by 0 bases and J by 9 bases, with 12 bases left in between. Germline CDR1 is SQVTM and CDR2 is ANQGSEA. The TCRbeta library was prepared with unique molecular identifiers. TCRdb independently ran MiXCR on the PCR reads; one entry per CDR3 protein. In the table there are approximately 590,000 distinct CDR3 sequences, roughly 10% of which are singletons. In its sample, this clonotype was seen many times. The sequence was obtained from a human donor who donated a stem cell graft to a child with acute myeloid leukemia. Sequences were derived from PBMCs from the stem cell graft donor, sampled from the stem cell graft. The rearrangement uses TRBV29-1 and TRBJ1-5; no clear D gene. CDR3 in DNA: TGCAGCGTTGAAGAACGGGCCAACGGGCCCCAGCATTTT. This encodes CSVEERANGPQHF.